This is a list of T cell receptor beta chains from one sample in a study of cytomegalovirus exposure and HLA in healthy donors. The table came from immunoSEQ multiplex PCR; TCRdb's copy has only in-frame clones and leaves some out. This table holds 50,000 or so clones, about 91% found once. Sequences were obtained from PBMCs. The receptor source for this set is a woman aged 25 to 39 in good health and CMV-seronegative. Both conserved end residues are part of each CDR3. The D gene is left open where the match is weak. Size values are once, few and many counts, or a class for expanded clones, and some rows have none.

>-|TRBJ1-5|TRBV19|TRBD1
TGTGCCAGTAGGAGCACAGGGGGCAGTCAGCCCCAGCATTTT
CASRSTGGSQPQHF
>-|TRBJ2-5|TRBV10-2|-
TGCGCCAGCAGTGAGTGGGGCAGGTCGCAAGAGACCCAGTACTTC
CASSEWGRSQETQYF
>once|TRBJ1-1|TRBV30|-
TGTGCCTGGAGTGTCCCAGGGAGGGAAAAAGCTTTCTTT
CAWSVPGREKAFF
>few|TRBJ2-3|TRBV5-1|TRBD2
TGCGCCAGCAGCTCCGGGACTAGCGGAGTCACGCAGTATTTT
CASSSGTSGVTQYF
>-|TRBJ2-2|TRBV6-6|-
TGTGCCAGTCTAGGAGCCGGGGAGCTGTTTTTT
CASLGAGELFF
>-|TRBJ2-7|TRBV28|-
TGTGCCAGCAGGGGACTCGAGCAGTACTTC
CASRGLEQYF
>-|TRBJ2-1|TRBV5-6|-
TGTGCCAGCAGCCGAGCGGCACACAATGAGCAGTTCTTC
CASSRAAHNEQFF
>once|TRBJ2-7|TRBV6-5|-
TGTGCCAGCAGTGCGATAGCGTCCTCCTACGAGCAGTACTTC
CASSAIASSYEQYF
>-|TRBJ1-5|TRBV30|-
TGTGCCTCAGGGGTCGGTAGCAATCAGCCCCAGCATTTT
CASGVGSNQPQHF
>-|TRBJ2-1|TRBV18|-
TGTGCCAGCTCACCGTTTATCCATGGACAGAACAATGAGCAGTTCTTC
CASSPFIHGQNNEQFF
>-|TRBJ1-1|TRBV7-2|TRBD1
TGTGCCAGCAGCTCGGAAAGAACAGGGGGCACTGAAGCTTTCTTT
CASSSERTGGTEAFF
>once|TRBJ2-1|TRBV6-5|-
TGTGCCAGCAGTTACGGTTGGGGAGGAGTGGGCAATGAGCAGTTCTTC
CASSYGWGGVGNEQFF
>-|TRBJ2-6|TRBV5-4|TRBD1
TGTGCCAGCAGCTTCGGGACAGGGATCTCTGGGGCCAACGTCCTGACTTTC
CASSFGTGISGANVLTF
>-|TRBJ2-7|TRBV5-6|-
TGTGCCAGCAGCTTGGACGCCCTTGCCTCGGGACTGAACTCCTACGAGCAGTACTTC
CASSLDALASGLNSYEQYF
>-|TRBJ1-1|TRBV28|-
TGTGCCAGCAGTATACAGGGCTCTGAAGCTTTCTTT
CASSIQGSEAFF
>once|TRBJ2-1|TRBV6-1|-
TGTGCCAGCAGTGATGTTATCTCCTACAATGAGCAGTTCTTC
CASSDVISYNEQFF
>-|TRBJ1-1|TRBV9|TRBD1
TGTGCCAGCAGCGTAGGGACAGGGACCATGAACACTGAAGCTTTCTTT
CASSVGTGTMNTEAFF
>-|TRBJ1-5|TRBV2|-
TGTGCCAGCAGTGGAGGGCATAGCAATCAGCCCCAGCATTTT
CASSGGHSNQPQHF
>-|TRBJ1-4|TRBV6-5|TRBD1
TGTGCCAGCAGGTCACAGGGGGCGGGTGAAAAACTGTTTTTT
CASRSQGAGEKLFF
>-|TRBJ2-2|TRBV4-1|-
TGCGCCAGCAGCCAAGTTCCGGTGGCCGGGGAGCTGTTTTTT
CASSQVPVAGELFF
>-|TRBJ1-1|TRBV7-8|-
TGTGCCAGCAGCTTAGAGGCCGGCCGGGCTGAAGCTTTCTTT
CASSLEAGRAEAFF
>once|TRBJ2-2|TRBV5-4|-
TGTGCCAGCAGCTTAGAGGTACGAGGCACCGGGGAGCTGTTTTTT
CASSLEVRGTGELFF
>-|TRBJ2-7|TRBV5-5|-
TGTGCCAGCAGCTTGGCCAGGGGGGCAGGAGAGCAGTACTTC
CASSLARGAGEQYF
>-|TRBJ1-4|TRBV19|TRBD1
TGTGCCAGTAGGAACATACAGGGGACAACTAATGAAAAACTGTTTTTT
CASRNIQGTTNEKLFF
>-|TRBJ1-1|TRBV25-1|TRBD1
TGTGCCAGCGCGGGGACAGGGGACCCGAATGAAGCTTTCTTT
CASAGTGDPNEAFF
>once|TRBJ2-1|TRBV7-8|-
TGTGCCAGCAGCTTTACACGCTACAATGAGCAGTTCTTC
CASSFTRYNEQFF
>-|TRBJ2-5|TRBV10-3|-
TGTGCCATCAGTGATTCGAGGACTGGGCAAGAGACCCAGTACTTC
CAISDSRTGQETQYF
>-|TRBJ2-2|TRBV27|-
TGTGCCAGCAGTTTAGACAGGTCGGCCGGGGAGCTGTTTTTT
CASSLDRSAGELFF
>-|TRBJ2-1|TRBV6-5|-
TGTGCCAGCAGTTACTCCCTAACAGGGCCCCACAATGAGCAGTTCTTC
CASSYSLTGPHNEQFF
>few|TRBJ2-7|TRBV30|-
TGTGCCTGGAAGGCGGATACCTACGAGCAGTACTTC
CAWKADTYEQYF
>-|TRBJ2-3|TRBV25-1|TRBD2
TGTGCCAGCAGTGAATTCGGTACCGGGACTAGCGGGACAGATACGCAGTATTTT
CASSEFGTGTSGTDTQYF
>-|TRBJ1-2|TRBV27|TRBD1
TGTGCCAGCAGTCCGGGACAGGGGTTTTACTATGGCTACACCTTC
CASSPGQGFYYGYTF
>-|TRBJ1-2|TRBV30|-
TGTGCCTGGAGCAATACGGGGGGGCAGGATGGCTACACCTTC
CAWSNTGGQDGYTF
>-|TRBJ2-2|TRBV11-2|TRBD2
TGTGCCAGCAGCCAGAGATTTTTAGCGGGAGGGGGCCCCGGGGAGCTGTTTTTT
CASSQRFLAGGGPGELFF
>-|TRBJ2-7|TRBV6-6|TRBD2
TGTGCCAGCAATTACGGCCGGACTAGCGACGAGCAGTACTTC
CASNYGRTSDEQYF
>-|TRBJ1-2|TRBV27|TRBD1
TGTGCCAGCAGTTTATCGCAAGGGGGCTCGGGTGGCTACACCTTC
CASSLSQGGSGGYTF
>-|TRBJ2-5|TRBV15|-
TGTGCCACCAGCCCGAGGAAAGGAACGGGGGAGACCCAGTACTTC
CATSPRKGTGETQYF
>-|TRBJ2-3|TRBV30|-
TGTGCCTCCACTAGAGGGGGAGAAGATACGCAGTATTTT
CASTRGGEDTQYF
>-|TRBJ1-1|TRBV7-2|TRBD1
TGTGCCAGCAGCTTAGTTTCCGGACAGGGGTCCACTGAAGCTTTCTTT
CASSLVSGQGSTEAFF
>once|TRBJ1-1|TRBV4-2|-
TGTGCCAGCAGCCAAGATCTAAGGGGTAGAAACACTGAAGCTTTCTTT
CASSQDLRGRNTEAFF
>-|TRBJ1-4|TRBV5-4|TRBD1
TGTGCCAGCAGCGTGACAGGGCAGGCTAATGAAAAACTGTTTTTT
CASSVTGQANEKLFF
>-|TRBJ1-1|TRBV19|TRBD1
TGTGCCAGTAGTACACAGGGGGACACTGAAGCTTTCTTT
CASSTQGDTEAFF
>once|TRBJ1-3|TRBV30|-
TGTGCCTGCGGCCGAGGCAGTGGAAACACCATATATTTT
CACGRGSGNTIYF
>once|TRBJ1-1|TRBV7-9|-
TGTGCCAGCAGCTCGACTCTGGTCTACACTGAAGCTTTCTTT
CASSSTLVYTEAFF
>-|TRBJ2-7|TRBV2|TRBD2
TGTGCCAGCAGGGGGACTAGCGGGAGCCGGTACGAGCAGTACTTC
CASRGTSGSRYEQYF
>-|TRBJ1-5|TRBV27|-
TGTGCCAGCAGTCTAAACCCAGGGGAGCGACAGCCCCAGCATTTT
CASSLNPGERQPQHF
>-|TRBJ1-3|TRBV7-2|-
TGTGCCAGCAGCCTCGTAGGGGAAAGTGGAAACACCATATATTTT
CASSLVGESGNTIYF
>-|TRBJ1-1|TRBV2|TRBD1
TGTGCCAGCAGTGATAGGACAGGGGGGGCCACTGAAGCTTTCTTT
CASSDRTGGATEAFF
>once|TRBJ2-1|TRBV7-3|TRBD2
TGTGCCAGCAGCCGAACTAGCGGGAGGGCCTTAGGTGAGCAGTTCTTC
CASSRTSGRALGEQFF
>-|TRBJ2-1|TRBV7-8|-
TGTGCCAGCAGCTTAGGCGGGGCGGGGAGCTCCTACAATGAGCAGTTCTTC
CASSLGGAGSSYNEQFF
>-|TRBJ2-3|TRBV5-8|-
TGTGCCAGCAGCTACGCCCCGGGTACAGATACGCAGTATTTT
CASSYAPGTDTQYF
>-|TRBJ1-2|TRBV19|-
TGTGCCAGTAGTATCGCAGGGGACAACACCGCTCCCTATGGCTACACCTTC
CASSIAGDNTAPYGYTF
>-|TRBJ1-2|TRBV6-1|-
TGTGCCAGCAGTGTAGGGGGAGCTACCTATGGCTACACCTTC
CASSVGGATYGYTF
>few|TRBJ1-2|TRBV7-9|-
TGTGCCAGCAGCTTAGGCCCGAGTACAGGATTCGGCTACACCTTC
CASSLGPSTGFGYTF
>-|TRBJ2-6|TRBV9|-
TGTGCCAGCAGCGTCTCAGGGTCTTTTCAACTATCTGGGGCCAACGTCCTGACTTTC
CASSVSGSFQLSGANVLTF